A selection of T cell receptor beta chains follows, all from one sample in a study of T cells in Graves' hyperthyroidism and ophthalmopathy. TCRdb analysed the multiplex PCR reads with MiXCR anew, one entry per CDR3 protein. Of over 200,000 distinct CDR3 sequences listed, approximately 17% are singletons. The specimen sequenced was blood. These receptors originate from a man in his forties or fifties with Graves' hyperthyroidism. Both conserved end residues are part of each CDR3. Each record gives: V gene, clone size, D gene, J gene, CDR3 protein, CDR3 DNA. The D gene is left open where the match is weak. Part of the rows lack a size; the others show once, few, many or a class for expanded clones.

>TRBV10-3|-|TRBD1|TRBJ2-7
CAISRQGANHEQYF
TGTGCCATCAGTCGACAGGGGGCTAACCACGAGCAGTACTTC
>TRBV28|few|-|TRBJ2-5
CASSPYGTLREETQYF
TGTGCCAGCAGTCCATACGGGACACTAAGGGAGGAGACCCAGTACTTC
>TRBV7-9|-|-|TRBJ2-2
CASSLLAPRAHTGELFF
TGTGCCAGCAGCTTATTGGCACCCAGGGCCCACACCGGGGAGCTGTTTTTT
>TRBV28|few|TRBD1|TRBJ2-6
CASSSLWTGIAVSPNVLTF
TGTGCCAGCAGTTCACTCTGGACAGGCATCGCTGTTAGCCCCAACGTCCTGACTTTC
>TRBV6-1|-|-|TRBJ2-3
CASSDGMSTDTQYF
TGTGCCAGCAGTGACGGGATGAGTACAGATACGCAGTATTTT
>TRBV5-1|many|-|TRBJ1-1
CASSLGQSNTEAFF
TGCGCCAGCAGCTTGGGGCAGTCGAACACTGAAGCTTTCTTT
>TRBV7-2|many|-|TRBJ1-4
CASSYVVGINEKLFF
TGTGCCAGCAGCTATGTGGTTGGAATTAATGAAAAACTGTTTTTT
>TRBV7-9|many|TRBD2|TRBJ2-7
CASSPGGTYEQYF
TGTGCCAGCAGCCCGGGGGGAACGTACGAGCAGTACTTC
>TRBV11-3|many|TRBD2|TRBJ2-1
CASSPGGVHTSGRTAGNEQFF
TGTGCCAGCAGCCCGGGGGGGGTCCACACTAGCGGGAGGACGGCGGGTAATGAGCAGTTCTTC
>TRBV2|many|-|TRBJ2-1
CASSEDLNEQFF
TGTGCCAGCAGTGAAGACCTCAATGAGCAGTTCTTC
>TRBV2|-|-|TRBJ1-5
CASSVSYSNQPQHF
TGTGCCAGCAGTGTCAGTTATAGCAATCAGCCCCAGCATTTT
>TRBV12-3/TRBV12-4|many|-|TRBJ1-5
CASRLQGSYQPQHF
TGTGCCAGCAGACTTCAGGGGAGCTATCAGCCCCAGCATTTT
>TRBV30|few|-|TRBJ2-2
CAWGQGPGELFF
TGTGCCTGGGGTCAGGGGCCCGGGGAGCTGTTTTTT
>TRBV11-2|many|TRBD2|TRBJ2-1
CASSLGGLAGGYNEQFF
TGTGCCAGCAGCTTAGGGGGACTAGCGGGAGGGTACAATGAGCAGTTCTTC
>TRBV7-9|few|-|TRBJ1-4
CASSLLLSATNEKLFF
TGTGCCAGCAGCCTTCTGTTGTCTGCAACTAATGAAAAACTGTTTTTT
>TRBV18|many|-|TRBJ2-1
CASSPQGSSGNEQFF
TGTGCCAGCTCACCACAGGGGAGTTCAGGCAATGAGCAGTTCTTC
>TRBV12-3/TRBV12-4|many|-|TRBJ2-7
CASSFRGTFRDEQYF
TGTGCCAGCAGTTTCAGGGGCACCTTTCGAGACGAGCAGTACTTC
>TRBV7-9|many|TRBD1|TRBJ2-5
CASSPDRGRETQYF
TGTGCCAGCAGCCCTGACAGGGGGCGAGAGACCCAGTACTTC
>TRBV7-2|-|TRBD1|TRBJ1-6
CASSQGTVYSPLHF
TGTGCCAGCAGCCAGGGGACAGTATATTCACCCCTCCACTTT
>TRBV7-8|-|TRBD2|TRBJ2-5
CASSLPHSGSGIVETQYF
TGTGCCAGCAGCTTACCCCACTCCGGTAGCGGGATTGTAGAGACCCAGTACTTC
>TRBV2|few|-|TRBJ1-6
CASSGENSPLHF
TGTGCCAGCAGTGGGGAAAATTCACCCCTCCACTTT
>TRBV7-2|many|-|TRBJ1-1
CASSFIGGGAGAFF
TGTGCCAGCAGCTTCATTGGTGGTGGGGCAGGAGCTTTCTTT
>TRBV6-2/TRBV6-3|-|TRBD2|TRBJ2-7
CASSYSTLAGEYEQYF
TGTGCCAGCAGTTACTCGACGCTAGCGGGAGAGTACGAGCAGTACTTC
>TRBV7-8|many|-|TRBJ2-5
CASSPGTPPETQYF
TGTGCCAGCAGCCCCGGGACTCCCCCCGAGACCCAGTACTTC
>TRBV6-1|-|TRBD2|TRBJ2-1
CASSTLAGSYNEQFF
TGTGCCAGCAGTACACTAGCGGGGTCCTACAATGAGCAGTTCTTC
>TRBV2|many|TRBD1|TRBJ2-4
CASSVQGGNIQYF
TGTGCCAGCAGTGTACAGGGGGGAAACATTCAGTACTTC
>TRBV5-1|few|-|TRBJ2-3
CASNLFGDSTDTQYF
TGCGCCAGCAACTTGTTTGGGGACAGCACAGATACGCAGTATTTT
>TRBV29-1|many|-|TRBJ2-1
CSVRPAGNEQFF
TGCAGCGTTCGCCCAGCGGGTAATGAGCAGTTCTTC
>TRBV20-1|few|-|TRBJ1-2
CSAMQGERGYTF
TGCAGTGCAATGCAGGGAGAGCGTGGCTACACCTTC
>TRBV6-2/TRBV6-3|-|-|TRBJ2-1
CASATGTTNEQFF
TGTGCCAGCGCCACCGGGACGACCAATGAGCAGTTCTTC
>TRBV29-1|many|TRBD2|TRBJ2-1
CSVGTSGSSHEQFF
TGCAGCGTTGGAACTAGCGGGAGTTCCCATGAGCAGTTCTTC
>TRBV12-3/TRBV12-4|many|TRBD2|TRBJ2-3
CANSLWTSDDTQYF
TGTGCCAACAGTTTGTGGACTAGCGACGATACGCAGTATTTT
>TRBV20-1|-|-|TRBJ1-6
CSASGGGGNSPLHF
TGCAGTGCTAGCGGTGGGGGAGGTAATTCACCCCTCCACTTT
>TRBV5-1|many|-|TRBJ2-1
CASSVMGQDNEQFF
TGCGCCAGCAGCGTTATGGGGCAAGACAATGAGCAGTTCTTC
>TRBV5-1|few|TRBD2|TRBJ2-6
CASSAGAGANVLTF
TGCGCCAGCAGCGCGGGGGCTGGGGCCAACGTCCTGACTTTC
>TRBV20-1|-|TRBD2|TRBJ2-1
CSASSPGLAGHEQFF
TGCAGTGCTAGTAGCCCGGGACTAGCTGGCCATGAGCAGTTCTTC
>TRBV7-2|many|-|TRBJ2-5
CASSLSRRETQYF
TGTGCCAGCAGCTTGTCTAGGCGGGAGACCCAGTACTTC
>TRBV15|-|TRBD1|TRBJ1-3
CATSLDRGLGNTIYF
TGTGCCACCAGCTTGGACAGGGGGCTTGGAAACACCATATATTTT
>TRBV28|many|-|TRBJ2-3
CASSRIHTDTQYF
TGTGCCAGCAGTCGGATTCACACAGATACGCAGTATTTT
>TRBV28|-|-|TRBJ2-3
CASSPGGPHTQYF
TGTGCCAGCAGCCCAGGAGGCCCCCATACGCAGTATTTT
>TRBV28|many|-|TRBJ2-3
CASITGGLHTDTQYF
TGTGCCAGCATTACAGGAGGACTACACACAGATACGCAGTATTTT
>TRBV5-1|-|-|TRBJ1-5
CASSWGGDNQPQHF
TGCGCCAGCAGCTGGGGGGGAGACAATCAGCCCCAGCATTTT
>TRBV9|-|TRBD1|TRBJ1-3
CASSATGQGGSGNTIYF
TGTGCCAGCAGCGCGACAGGGCAAGGGGGCTCTGGAAACACCATATATTTT
>TRBV2|few|-|TRBJ1-5
CASQGTNLRYSNQPQHF
TGTGCCAGTCAGGGCACTAATTTAAGATATAGCAATCAGCCCCAGCATTTT
>TRBV28|many|-|TRBJ2-1
CASSFSLRRIAHNEQFF
TGTGCCAGCAGTTTTTCCCTTAGGAGAATCGCCCACAATGAGCAGTTCTTC
>TRBV20-1|many|TRBD2|TRBJ2-1
CSASMAGAGNEQFF
TGCAGTGCTAGTATGGCGGGAGCGGGCAATGAGCAGTTCTTC
>TRBV29-1|few|TRBD2|TRBJ2-7
CSVEPIAGALYEQYF
TGCAGCGTTGAACCAATAGCGGGAGCTTTGTACGAGCAGTACTTC
>TRBV6-6|few|-|TRBJ1-5
CASSYRGYGQPQHF
TGTGCCAGCAGTTACCGGGGTTACGGTCAGCCCCAGCATTTT
>TRBV30|few|TRBD2|TRBJ2-1
CAWTRKGLAGAGEQFF
TGTGCCTGGACCCGGAAAGGACTAGCGGGAGCAGGTGAGCAGTTCTTC
>TRBV7-2|many|TRBD1|TRBJ1-6
CASRHSGQGRNSPLHF
TGTGCCAGCAGACATTCGGGACAGGGGAGGAATTCACCCCTCCACTTT
>TRBV28|few|-|TRBJ1-1
CASRSRQEAFF
TGTGCCAGCAGATCAAGACAAGAAGCTTTCTTT
>TRBV20-1|many|-|TRBJ2-7
CSAEPGQRTYEQYF
TGCAGTGCTGAACCCGGACAGCGCACCTACGAGCAGTACTTC